This TCR beta chain emerged from a study of T-cell reconstitution after alpha-beta-depleted transplantation in children. The study, taken as a whole, reports: At day 60, the high TCRbeta diversity found in some patients originated from recipient T cells and thymic progenitors that had survived. Hyperexpanded clones declined; after one year, newly produced T cells mostly supplied diversity. Where alpha-beta T cells came from about two months after transplant was reportedly several hundred expanded graft clones.

Unique molecular identifiers were built into the TCRbeta library. TCRdb re-called the PCR reads through MiXCR, storing one row per CDR3 protein. The sample records hundreds of thousands of distinct CDR3 sequences, more than 9% being singletons. Remarks on this clonotype: Antigen unknown. One end of the junction does not line up with germline, which may come from a read error.

This CDR3 has 14 amino acids. Germline V lookup: CDR1 MNHNS, CDR2 SASEGT. This receptor was obtained from a child aged 2 to 15 with inherited bone marrow failure, due to receive a stem cell transplant. This rearrangement joins TRBV6-1 to TRBJ2-7; a weak D match, TRBD2 (5 bases). The sequences come from PBMCs, collected before TCRalphabeta/CD19-depleted stem cell transplant. The chain's CDR3 is CGSRLAGNAYEQYF. CDR3 nucleotides: TGTGGCAGCAGACTTGCCGGGAATGCCTACGAGCAGTACTTC.